A single TCR beta chain is shown here with its context. The antigen is not known. This record belongs to a study of cytomegalovirus exposure and HLA in healthy donors. In the study overall: From donors who were HLA-typed, an early data release held around 80 million unique TCRs. Study-level points and caveats: Associated with cytomegalovirus, according to the listing, were about 160 TCR beta chains.

Likely unrecorded immune exposures existed in these nominally healthy donors. This PCR relied on a set of 60 Vbeta primers and 13 Jbeta primers. The assay was immunoSEQ multiplex PCR, and TCRdb's table has in-frame clones only and misses some. This table holds under 85,000 clones, almost 80% found once. Per the germline V gene, CDR1 is LNHDA and CDR2 is SQIVND (reference sequence). V dropped 5 bases and J dropped 1 base, with 14 bases sitting between them. The CDR3 has 16 amino acids. Sequenced material: PBMCs. The source of this sequence is a woman in her forties in good health and CMV-seropositive. The rearrangement links TRBV19 to TRBJ1-4; perhaps TRBD1 as D (5 bases). This CDR3 is CASSGEQGGTNEKLFF. Here the CDR3 DNA reads TGTGCCAGTAGTGGAGAGCAGGGCGGAACTAATGAAAAACTGTTTTTT. Filled out from reference TRBV19 and TRBJ1-4, the complete variable domain reads DGGITQSPKYLFRKEGQNVTLSCEQNLNHDAMYWYRQDPGQGLRLIYYSQIVNDFQKGDIAEGYSVSREKKESFPLTVTSAQKNPTAFYLCASSGEQGGTNEKLFFGSGTQLSVL.